The 18 T cell receptor beta chains presented below share a single source sample, sequenced in a study of cytomegalovirus exposure and HLA in healthy donors. The PCR employed 60 Vbeta primers together with 13 Jbeta primers. Clones were sequenced by immunoSEQ multiplex PCR, and TCRdb holds only the in-frame ones, with some missing. The sample has under 150,000 clones; around 86% are singletons. The sample consisted of PBMCs. These receptors were taken from a woman between 50 and 59 years old in good health and CMV-seropositive.

This rearrangement joins TRBV7-9 to TRBJ1-2; D is uncertain. Germline assignment: CDR1 SEHNR and CDR2 FQNEAQ (reference sequence). Deletions cut 1 base from V and 0 bases from J, with 18 bases between. The CDR3 runs to 18 residues. CDR3 nucleotides: TGTGCCAGCAGCTTAGTATACGGGAGTCAGAGAGCTAACTATGGCTACACCTTC. Amino acids: CASSLVYGSQRANYGYTF.

The gene calls are TRBV28 and TRBJ2-5; D gene uncertain. The CDR3 has 16 amino acids. Germline CDR1 is MDHEN and CDR2 is SYDVKM. The V end lost 1 base, the J end lost 5 bases, and 17 bases lay between the germline ends. This CDR3 reads CASSLSRLVGGETQYF. CDR3 bases: TGTGCCAGCAGTTTATCGCGGCTAGTAGGTGGGGAGACCCAGTACTTC.

CDR3 protein: CASSLIPGQETQYF. Here the CDR3 DNA reads TGTGCCAGCAGCTTGATCCCAGGACAAGAGACCCAGTACTTC. The V gene is TRBV5-6, the J gene TRBJ2-5; D uncertain. The V gene lost 1 base and the J gene lost 2 bases, with 9 bases spanning the gap. There are 14 residues in the CDR3. Germline V gene sequence: CDR1 SGHDT, CDR2 YYEEEE.

The chain is built from TRBV10-1 and TRBJ2-1; D is perhaps TRBD2 (7 bases). CDR3 length equals 13 residues. CDR1 is WNHNN, CDR2 SYGVQD, per germline (reference sequence). V was cut by 6 bases and J by 8 bases, with 14 bases left in between. CDR3 protein: CASSQGGAYEQFF. The CDR3 DNA follows: TGCGCCAGCAGCCAAGGGGGGGCCTATGAGCAGTTCTTC.

This rearrangement joins TRBV29-1 to TRBJ1-1, with D perhaps TRBD1 (5 bases). V was pared by 7 bases and J by 2 bases, with 11 bases between. Germline values: CDR1 SQVTM, CDR2 ANQGSEA. The CDR3 is made up of 12 amino acids. The CDR3 region is CSGDSSNTEAFF. In nucleotides, the CDR3 is TGCAGCGGCGACAGCTCCAACACTGAAGCTTTCTTT.

V and J are TRBV7-9 and TRBJ1-6, with D possibly matching TRBD1 (6 bases). This CDR3 comprises 14 residues. V lost 5 bases to trimming and J lost 9 bases, with 14 bases between them. Per the germline V gene, CDR1 is SEHNR and CDR2 is FQNEAQ (reference sequence). CDR3 protein: CASSKTGPGSPLHF. The CDR3 region has the DNA TGTGCCAGCAGCAAGACAGGCCCGGGTTCACCCCTCCACTTT.

The genes are TRBV6-5 and TRBJ2-1, with D perhaps matching TRBD2 (5 bases). Trimming took off 8 bases at V and 6 bases at J, with 14 bases between the two ends. Germline values: CDR1 MNHEY, CDR2 SVGAGI. The CDR3 has 13 amino acids. CDR3 protein: CASASEGINEQFF. In nucleotides, the CDR3 is TGTGCCAGCGCCAGCGAGGGTATCAATGAGCAGTTCTTC.

The table lists this clone with a count of one. J is TRBJ1-4 and V is TRBV2, with D uncertain. The CDR3 is 13 amino acids. The V gene's germline CDR1 is SNHLY and CDR2 FYNNEI. V gave up 4 bases and J gave up 8 bases, with 11 bases separating them. The chain's CDR3 is CASSGSFAEKLFF. The DNA of the CDR3 is TGTGCCAGCAGTGGTTCCTTCGCGGAAAAACTGTTTTTT. The full variable domain, its missing parts supplied by reference TRBV2 and TRBJ1-4, is EPEVTQTPSHQVTQMGQEVILRCVPISNHLYFYWYRQILGQKVEFLVSFYNNEISEKSEIFDDQFSVERPDGSNFTLKIRSTKLEDSAMYFCASSGSFAEKLFFGSGTQLSVL.

This chain joins TRBV6-5 and TRBJ2-1; TRBD1 aligns across 8 bases. The CDR3 length is 15 residues. After removal of 5 bases from V and 1 base from J, the junction contained 4 bases not matched to a gene. CDR1 and CDR2 (germline): MNHEY, SVGAGI. The CDR3 region is CASSGTGLSYNEQFF. The CDR3 DNA is TGTGCCAGCAGTGGGACAGGTCTTTCCTACAATGAGCAGTTCTTC.

This chain joins TRBV10-3 and TRBJ1-6, with TRBD1 identical over 7 bases. CDR3 length: 13 residues. The V gene end was trimmed by 8 bases and the J gene end by 8 bases; junction bases not matched to a gene: 6. In germline, CDR1 is ENHRY, CDR2 SYGVKD. CDR3 DNA: TGTGCCATCGGGGGGACAGAGGATTCACCCCTCCACTTT. Amino acid sequence: CAIGGTEDSPLHF.

A word on this clone: One end of the junction is discordant with germline, which a read error may explain. V usage is TRBV9 and J usage is TRBJ1-2; D unclear. The CDR3 consists of 14 residues. Per the germline V gene, CDR1 is SGDLS and CDR2 is YYNGEE. Written as DNA, the CDR3 is TGTGCCAGCAGCGAAGACGTACGCGGCTATGGCTACGCCTTC. It translates to CASSEDVRGYGYAF.

J is TRBJ2-2 and V is TRBV14; 13 nucleotides line up with TRBD2. Germline CDR1 is SGHDN and CDR2 is FVKESK. The CDR3 spans 18 residues. V lost 4 bases to trimming and J lost 0 bases; unmatched junction nucleotides: 5. For the CDR3, the DNA is TGTGCCAGCAGCCGGAAGGGACTAGCGGGATCGAACACCGGGGAGCTGTTTTTT. Encoded protein: CASSRKGLAGSNTGELFF.

The genes are TRBV5-1 and TRBJ2-7, with D perhaps TRBD2 (5 bases). The V gene's germline CDR1 is SGHRS and CDR2 YFSETQ. V shed 6 bases and J shed 3 bases, with 19 bases lying between them. There are 15 residues in the CDR3. The CDR3 DNA is TGCGCCAGCACCTCCGGACCGGGGTTAATCTACGAGCAGTACTTC. Protein sequence: CASTSGPGLIYEQYF.

V usage is TRBV2 and J usage is TRBJ1-5; TRBD1 matches at 10 bases. The ends lost 1 base at V and 2 bases at J; junction bases unmatched: 2. Looked up from germline, CDR1 is SNHLY and CDR2 is FYNNEI. This CDR3 contains 16 residues. The CDR3 reads CASSEGQGAGNQPQHF. The DNA for the CDR3 is TGTGCCAGCAGTGAAGGACAGGGGGCTGGCAATCAGCCCCAGCATTTT. The full variable domain, completed using reference TRBV2 and TRBJ1-5, is EPEVTQTPSHQVTQMGQEVILRCVPISNHLYFYWYRQILGQKVEFLVSFYNNEISEKSEIFDDQFSVERPDGSNFTLKIRSTKLEDSAMYFCASSEGQGAGNQPQHFGDGTRLSIL.

V is TRBV4-3 and J is TRBJ1-2, with unresolved D. This CDR3 has 16 amino acids. The germline V gene encodes CDR1 LGHNA and CDR2 YSLEER. V lost 0 bases and J 4 bases, leaving 15 bases between the germline ends. For the CDR3, the DNA is TGCGCCAGCAGCCAAGATCGCGAGCCTACCGTCTATGGCTACACCTTC. Translating gives CASSQDREPTVYGYTF.

The chain joins TRBV5-8 to TRBJ1-5; unclear D gene. V dropped 1 base and J dropped 4 bases, with 6 bases sitting between them. CDR1 and CDR2 from the germline V gene are SGHTS and YDEGEE. The CDR3 spans 13 residues. This chain's CDR3 is CASSLNLNQPQHF. For the CDR3, the DNA is TGTGCCAGCAGCTTGAATCTAAATCAGCCCCAGCATTTT.

The chain employs TRBV6-6 and TRBJ2-7; TRBD1 might be the D (5 bases). Germline V gene sequence: CDR1 MNHNY, CDR2 SVGAGI (reference sequence). The CDR3 is made up of 14 amino acids. Trimming stripped 4 bases from V and 3 bases from J, with 13 bases between. CDR3 in amino acids: CASSSGIRRYEQYF. The CDR3 DNA is TGTGCCAGCAGTTCAGGGATCAGACGCTACGAGCAGTACTTC.

This chain connects TRBV6-1 to TRBJ1-5, with D tentatively TRBD1 (6 bases). Between the trimmed V and J ends, which lost 5 bases and 5 bases, there was a span of 10 bases. Germline-derived CDR1 and CDR2 are MNHNS and SASEGT. CDR3 length: 13 residues. Written as DNA, the CDR3 is TGTGCCAGCAGTCCGTACAGGGATCAGCCCCAGCATTTT. Amino acids: CASSPYRDQPQHF.